The rows below give T cell receptor beta chains drawn from one sample of a study of cytomegalovirus exposure and HLA in healthy donors. This table comes from immunoSEQ multiplex PCR, and its TCRdb copy is limited to in-frame clones, with some not included. The data show roughly 180,000 clones, 79% seen once. The sample comprised PBMCs. The receptors derive from a girl aged 5-17 years in good health and CMV-seropositive. Each CDR3 is given with its conserved first and last residue.

TRBJ2-3	TRBV19	CASSMRGVTDTQYF
TRBJ2-7	TRBV5-4	CANSDRGGEQYF
TRBJ1-2	TRBV6-5	CASSLTLGTPYGYTF
TRBJ1-2	TRBV5-6	CASRGSHRGNYGYTF
TRBJ1-5	TRBV2	CASSPRPNQPQHF
TRBJ2-7	TRBV18	CASSPKGQATNYEQYF
TRBJ2-5	TRBV5-6	CASTKSGGAYQETQYF
TRBJ2-7	TRBV7-2	CASSPGTNTEQYF
TRBJ1-3	TRBV15	CATSRGQGVRNTIYF
TRBJ2-7	TRBV4-2	CASSQVALSYEQYF
TRBJ1-5	TRBV5-8	CASSLRDRADQPQHF
TRBJ2-3	TRBV20-1	CSARTDTQYF
TRBJ1-3	TRBV7-6	CASSLGQGTGNTIYF
TRBJ1-4	TRBV14	CASSQFGQGQKLFF
TRBJ2-3	TRBV29-1	CSVQVGGETDTQYF
TRBJ2-7	TRBV2	CASTGDYYEQYF
TRBJ2-1	TRBV2	CASRPGQSSYNEQFF
TRBJ2-3	TRBV15	CATPLAGGLGTDTQYF
TRBJ1-1	TRBV2	CASNFGQGWNTEAFF
TRBJ2-1	TRBV6-1	CASPPPGGQGEQFF
TRBJ2-2	TRBV12-5	CASGYTGVSGELFF
TRBJ1-2	TRBV7-2	CASSFGQSFYGYTF
TRBJ2-7	TRBV5-6	CASSLDRVYEQYF
TRBJ1-5	TRBV5-1	CASRRDSNQPQHF
TRBJ2-5	TRBV5-1	CASSLETGEETQYF
TRBJ2-7	TRBV4-3	CASSQWQGYEQYF
TRBJ1-1	TRBV6-5	CASSYEAVAFF
TRBJ2-7	TRBV11-3	CASSLLEGSYEQYF
TRBJ1-6	TRBV2	CASSAGGGSPLHF
TRBJ2-3	TRBV7-9	CASSFGLGAYF
TRBJ1-1	TRBV10-2	CASRSGGALGTEAFF
TRBJ2-1	TRBV2	CASSATSGGLYNEQFF
TRBJ1-5	TRBV30	CAWSVGARGNQPQHF
TRBJ2-3	TRBV27	CASSLAPPRDFTDTQYF
TRBJ1-2	TRBV6-5	CASSYWTTYGYTF
TRBJ1-2	TRBV5-5	CASSSQLYGYTF
TRBJ2-7	TRBV4-2	CASSQTRGLNEQYF
TRBJ2-1	TRBV7-9	CASSFRDRGQQFF
TRBJ2-6	TRBV4-1	CASSPVASSGANVLTF
TRBJ2-5	TRBV6-1	CASSERLAGGPSQETQYF
TRBJ2-2	TRBV10-3	CAISGSSGLYTGELFF
TRBJ1-2	TRBV30	CAWGVGQGVLKGYTF
TRBJ2-7	TRBV2	CASGYVEEYEQYF
TRBJ2-7	TRBV10-1	CASSERQGIRDEQYF
TRBJ2-5	TRBV7-6	CASSVRPGQGETQYF
TRBJ2-3	TRBV4-2	CASSSDRGGGDTQYF
TRBJ1-4	TRBV18	CASSPEGILREKLFF
TRBJ2-7	TRBV4-1	CASSQGVTSGTYEQYF
TRBJ1-4	TRBV6-1	CASKPNEKLFF
TRBJ1-5	TRBV10-3	CAIRAWTGNQPQHF
TRBJ1-6	TRBV5-6	CASTRTGLNSPLHF
TRBJ2-1	TRBV7-2	CASSQGYNPNNEQFF
TRBJ2-5	TRBV5-4	CASSFRLAGGQETQYF